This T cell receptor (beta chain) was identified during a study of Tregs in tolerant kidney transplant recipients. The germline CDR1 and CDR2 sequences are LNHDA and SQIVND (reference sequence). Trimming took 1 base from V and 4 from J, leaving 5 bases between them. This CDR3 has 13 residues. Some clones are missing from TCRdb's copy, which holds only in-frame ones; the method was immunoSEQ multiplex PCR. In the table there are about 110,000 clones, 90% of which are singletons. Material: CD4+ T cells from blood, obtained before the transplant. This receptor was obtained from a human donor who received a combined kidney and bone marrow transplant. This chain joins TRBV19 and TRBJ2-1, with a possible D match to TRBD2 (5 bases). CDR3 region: CASSIGGYNEQFF. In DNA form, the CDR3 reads TGTGCCAGTAGTATAGGAGGGTACAATGAGCAGTTCTTC. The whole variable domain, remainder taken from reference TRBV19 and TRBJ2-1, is DGGITQSPKYLFRKEGQNVTLSCEQNLNHDAMYWYRQDPGQGLRLIYYSQIVNDFQKGDIAEGYSVSREKKESFPLTVTSAQKNPTAFYLCASSIGGYNEQFFGPGTRLTVL.